The rows below give T cell receptor beta chains drawn from one sample of a study of blood T cell repertoires in COVID-19. The repertoire was sequenced with immunoSEQ multiplex PCR; TCRdb's copy has only in-frame clones and lacks some. The sample has 300,000 to 400,000 clones, roughly 90% seen once; the top ten hold 0.9% to 1%. The sequencing sample was made of PBMCs or T cells enriched from blood (not recorded which). These receptors originate from a woman aged 25 to 39 with acute COVID-19. Both conserved end residues are part of each CDR3. D genes are given only for firm matches. For some rows the clone size is stated as once, few or many, or as a class when expanded; others skip it.

clone size | D gene | J gene | CDR3 length | V gene | CDR3 protein | CDR3 DNA
NA | NA | TRBJ2-7 | 12 | TRBV6-5 | CASRRGTYEQYF | TGTGCCAGCCGTAGGGGGACCTACGAGCAGTACTTC
NA | TRBD1 | TRBJ2-1 | 13 | TRBV29-1 | CSVDGQGGNEQFF | TGCAGCGTAGACGGACAGGGCGGGAATGAGCAGTTCTTC
NA | NA | TRBJ1-4 | 14 | TRBV5-6 | CASSFAATNEKLFF | TGTGCCAGCAGCTTTGCAGCAACTAATGAAAAACTGTTTTTT
NA | NA | TRBJ2-7 | 17 | TRBV4-3 | CASSQDSAGYSSYEQYF | TGCGCCAGCAGCCAAGATTCGGCGGGTTACTCGAGCTACGAGCAGTACTTC
NA | NA | TRBJ1-2 | 15 | TRBV5-4 | CASSLGPGGTYGYTF | TGTGCCAGCAGCTTGGGCCCCGGGGGAACTTATGGCTACACCTTC
NA | NA | TRBJ2-7 | 14 | TRBV9 | CASSPWEDPLEQYF | TGTGCCAGCAGCCCTTGGGAGGACCCTTTAGAGCAGTACTTC
NA | NA | TRBJ1-1 | 12 | TRBV29-1 | CSGQGSNTEAFF | TGCAGCGGGCAGGGCTCGAACACTGAAGCTTTCTTT
NA | TRBD1 | TRBJ1-3 | 17 | TRBV5-1 | CASSFGGQGFGGNTIYF | TGCGCCAGCAGCTTTGGGGGACAGGGTTTCGGCGGAAACACCATATATTTT
NA | NA | TRBJ2-1 | 16 | TRBV4-1 | CASSQDLGGKYNEQFF | TGCGCCAGCAGCCAAGATCTTGGGGGGAAATACAATGAGCAGTTCTTC
NA | NA | TRBJ1-4 | 15 | TRBV2 | CASSGGGAANEKLFF | TGTGCCAGCAGTGGGGGAGGGGCGGCTAATGAAAAACTGTTTTTT
NA | TRBD1 | TRBJ1-2 | 11 | TRBV9 | CAEVGRGPYTF | TGTGCAGAGGTCGGGAGGGGGCCCTACACCTTC
NA | NA | TRBJ1-5 | 15 | TRBV6-5 | CASSKGTVSNQPQHF | TGTGCCAGCAGCAAAGGGACTGTCAGCAATCAGCCCCAGCATTTT
NA | TRBD2 | TRBJ2-1 | 16 | TRBV9 | CASSVLLAGGLNEQFF | TGTGCCAGCAGCGTCCTGCTAGCGGGGGGTCTTAATGAGCAGTTCTTC
NA | NA | TRBJ1-6 | 18 | TRBV15 | CATSRDPRRNSYNSPLHF | TGTGCCACCAGCAGAGACCCCCGGAGGAACTCCTATAATTCACCCCTCCACTTT
NA | NA | TRBJ1-2 | 13 | TRBV12-3/TRBV12-4 | CASSLGGNYGYTF | TGTGCCAGCAGTTTGGGGGGTAACTATGGCTACACCTTC
NA | TRBD1 | TRBJ2-1 | 15 | TRBV24-1 | CATSERDRGHNEQFF | TGTGCCACCAGTGAACGGGACAGGGGGCACAATGAGCAGTTCTTC
NA | NA | TRBJ2-7 | 15 | TRBV6-5 | CASSYSRQGHNEQYF | TGTGCCAGCAGTTACTCGAGGCAGGGTCACAACGAGCAGTACTTC
NA | NA | TRBJ1-5 | 14 | TRBV19 | CARQQGVGNQPQHF | TGTGCCAGACAACAGGGAGTAGGCAATCAGCCCCAGCATTTT
NA | TRBD1 | TRBJ2-7 | 14 | TRBV18 | CASSGTGVVYEQYF | TGTGCCAGCTCAGGGACAGGGGTCGTCTACGAGCAGTACTTC
NA | NA | TRBJ1-6 | 15 | TRBV30 | CACHRGSEYNSPLHF | TGTGCCTGCCACCGGGGATCCGAGTATAATTCACCCCTCCACTTT
NA | NA | TRBJ1-5 | 14 | TRBV6-6 | CASSLGRSNQPQHF | TGTGCCAGCAGTTTGGGGCGGAGCAATCAGCCCCAGCATTTT
NA | NA | TRBJ1-5 | 14 | TRBV19 | CASSINGEGQPQHF | TGTGCCAGTAGTATCAACGGGGAAGGTCAGCCCCAGCATTTT
NA | NA | TRBJ2-2 | 13 | TRBV9 | CASSGGDHRELFF | TGTGCCAGCAGCGGGGGGGACCACCGGGAGCTGTTTTTT
once | TRBD2 | TRBJ2-1 | 15 | TRBV19 | CASNNFGGGAGEQFF | TGTGCCAGTAACAATTTCGGCGGGGGGGCCGGTGAGCAGTTCTTC
NA | NA | TRBJ1-5 | 15 | TRBV6-5 | CASSYSWGAGQPQHF | TGTGCCAGCAGTTACTCGTGGGGCGCCGGTCAGCCCCAGCATTTT
NA | TRBD1 | TRBJ2-7 | 14 | TRBV29-1 | CSVESQGESYEQYF | TGCAGCGTTGAAAGCCAGGGGGAATCCTACGAGCAGTACTTC
NA | TRBD2 | TRBJ2-7 | 15 | TRBV7-8 | CASSPRLAGYYEQYF | TGTGCCAGCAGCCCCAGACTAGCGGGGTACTACGAGCAGTACTTC